This entry concerns a single T cell receptor (beta chain). The source of the sample is a study of blood T cell repertoires in COVID-19. Study details: From the United States, Italy and Spain came samples of acute and convalescent COVID-19. The cDNA or gDNA used as material had been derived from T cells, B-cell-depleted T cells, or PBMCs.

The CDR3 has 17 amino acids. Germline assignment: CDR1 SGHVS and CDR2 FNYEAQ. Germline trimming cut 5 bases from V and 5 bases from J; bases unmatched to any gene: 10. Per the original data handling: It was from reference gene primer amplification that nucleated cell counts were estimated. The repertoire was sequenced with immunoSEQ multiplex PCR; TCRdb's copy has only in-frame clones and lacks some. D and trimming come from the DNA, and the V and J calls and clone size come from that table. The sample lists about 220,000 clones, approximately 86% occurring once. The sequencing input was peripheral blood. The sequence came from a woman in her 30s who had recovered from COVID-19. The chain employs TRBV7-6 and TRBJ2-5, with 14 bases matching TRBD2. CDR3 sequence reads: CASSPRGTSGGEETQYF. CDR3 nucleotide sequence: TGTGCCAGCAGCCCCAGAGGGACTAGCGGGGGTGAGGAGACCCAGTACTTC.